These 22 T cell receptor beta chains were sequenced from one sample in a study of blood T cell repertoires in COVID-19. The assay was immunoSEQ multiplex PCR, and TCRdb's table has in-frame clones only and misses some. The data hold around 200,000 clones, with 85% observed a single time. Sequencing was done on a sample of PBMCs or T cells enriched from blood (not recorded which). These receptors all come from a man in his forties who had recovered from COVID-19.

CDR3 bases: TGCGCCAGCAGCCAATCTGCCCAATCGAGGCTCGACGTGGGCTACACCTTC. Translating gives CASSQSAQSRLDVGYTF. The chain recombines TRBV4-3 with TRBJ1-2; no firm D call. This CDR3 region has 17 residues. Trimming cost V 2 bases and J 8 bases, with 24 bases left between them. The germline gives CDR1 LGHNA, CDR2 YSLEER.

The rearrangement uses TRBV15 and TRBJ1-5, with TRBD1 identical over 9 bases. Trimming removed 5 bases from V and 6 bases from J; junction bases left unmatched: 5. Germline V lookup: CDR1 LNHNV, CDR2 YYDKDF (reference sequence). The CDR3 extends over 14 amino acids. CDR3 in amino acids: CATSHDRGSQPQHF. The CDR3 DNA is TGTGCCACCAGCCACGACAGGGGGTCTCAGCCCCAGCATTTT. Full variable domain (rest looked up from reference TRBV15 and TRBJ1-5): DAMVIQNPRYQVTQFGKPVTLSCSQTLNHNVMYWYQQKSSQAPKLLFHYYDKDFNNEADTPDNFQSRRPNTSFCFLDIRSPGLGDTAMYLCATSHDRGSQPQHFGDGTRLSIL.

The chain employs TRBV20-1 and TRBJ2-7; no definite D call. Germline V lookup: CDR1 DFQATT, CDR2 SNEGSKA (reference sequence). V was clipped by 3 bases and J by 3 bases, with 21 bases between them. CDR3 length equals 16 residues. CDR3 nucleotides: TGCAGTGCTAGTCCTTTTCTTGAGGCTGAGGACTACGAGCAGTACTTC. Encoded protein: CSASPFLEAEDYEQYF.

The rearrangement uses TRBV2 and TRBJ1-2; 8 bases match TRBD1. Germline CDR1 SNHLY, CDR2 FYNNEI. V shed 3 bases and J 4 bases; nucleotides not matched to a gene: 7. The CDR3 has 15 residues. The CDR3, as DNA: TGTGCCAGCAGTGAGCTCTCGACAGGGGTCTATGGCTACACCTTC. Protein product: CASSELSTGVYGYTF.

This sequence joins TRBV5-1 and TRBJ2-5; 9 bases are shared with TRBD1. V lost 4 bases to trimming and J lost 1 base; unmatched junction nucleotides: 8. There are 16 residues in the CDR3. The germline V gene encodes CDR1 SGHRS and CDR2 YFSETQ. In nucleotides, the CDR3 is TGCGCCAGCAGCGGTGGAACGGGACAGGGCCAAGAGACCCAGTACTTC. Its translation is CASSGGTGQGQETQYF.

V gene TRBV28 combines with J gene TRBJ1-2; no definite D call. Germline V gene data show CDR1 as MDHEN and CDR2 as SYDVKM. The V end lost 6 bases, the J end lost 4 bases, and 15 bases lay between the germline ends. CDR3 length: 14 residues. In DNA, the CDR3 is TGTGCCAGCAGAACAGCGGCGTCCTCCTATGGCTACACCTTC. It translates to CASRTAASSYGYTF.

This chain uses TRBV9 with TRBJ2-2; 7 nucleotides line up with TRBD2. Looked up from germline, CDR1 is SGDLS and CDR2 is YYNGEE. This CDR3 spans 16 amino acids. The trim removed 3 bases at V and 7 bases at J, leaving 12 bases unmatched. For the CDR3, the DNA is TGTGCCAGCAGCGCCTCCGGGACTATGTCTTTCGGGGAGCTGTTTTTT. Translating gives CASSASGTMSFGELFF.

This chain uses TRBV7-8 with TRBJ1-1, with 7 bases fitting TRBD1. With V trimmed by 0 bases and J by 4 bases, 2 bases remained unmatched. Per the germline V gene, CDR1 is SGHVS and CDR2 is FQNEAQ. The CDR3 is made up of 14 amino acids. For the CDR3, the DNA is TGTGCCAGCAGCTTAGCGGGACAGATCACTGAAGCTTTCTTT. Translation gives CASSLAGQITEAFF.

The chain has TRBV19 and TRBJ2-1; TRBD2 agrees at 12 bases. The CDR3 runs to 16 residues. CDR1 is LNHDA, CDR2 SQIVND, per germline (reference sequence). The trim removed 1 base at V and 4 bases at J, leaving 2 bases unmatched. The CDR3 reads CASSIAGLAGYNEQFF. The CDR3 DNA follows: TGTGCCAGTAGTATAGCCGGACTAGCGGGGTACAATGAGCAGTTCTTC.

This chain uses TRBV30 with TRBJ1-3; TRBD1 matches at 8 bases. The CDR3 loop spans 13 amino acids. The V gene end was trimmed by 8 bases and the J gene end by 2 bases; junction bases not matched to a gene: 5. Germline-derived CDR1 and CDR2 are GTSNPN and SVGIG (reference sequence). The CDR3 region has the DNA TGTGCCGAGACAGGGGAGCCTGGAAACACCATATATTTT. Protein sequence: CAETGEPGNTIYF.

Comment on this clone: The junction departs from the called germline gene at one end, perhaps through a read error. This chain connects TRBV12-3 or TRBV12-4 to TRBJ2-7, with D unresolved. There are 13 residues in the CDR3. The CDR3 spells CASRTSSDYQIRF. As DNA, the CDR3 is TGTGCCAGCAGGACTTCCTCGGATTACCAAATTCGTTTC.

The gene calls are TRBV7-9 and TRBJ1-6; TRBD1 matches 8 bases. With V trimmed by 6 bases and J by 9 bases, 7 bases remained unmatched. Germline V gene sequence: CDR1 SEHNR, CDR2 FQNEAQ (reference sequence). The CDR3 runs to 14 residues. The CDR3 DNA sequence: TGTGCCAGCAGGCCCGCAGGGGGCGGTTCACCCCTCCACTTT. It codes for CASRPAGGGSPLHF.

The rearrangement joins TRBV25-1 to TRBJ1-6, with 9 bases aligning to TRBD1. Trimming at V came to 3 bases and at J to 8 bases, leaving 5 bases not matched to a gene. The CDR3 contains 15 residues. In germline, CDR1 is MGHDK, CDR2 SYGVNS. CDR3 sequence reads: CASSDMTGGDSPLHF. The CDR3 DNA reads as TGTGCCAGCAGTGACATGACAGGGGGAGATTCACCCCTCCACTTT. Full variable domain (outside the CDR3, taken from reference TRBV25-1 and TRBJ1-6): EADIYQTPRYLVIGTGKKITLECSQTMGHDKMYWYQQDPGMELHLIHYSYGVNSTEKGDLSSESTVSRIRTEHFPLTLESARPSHTSQYLCASSDMTGGDSPLHFGNGTRLTVT.

The rearrangement links TRBV24-1 to TRBJ1-5; no firm D call. V dropped 7 bases and J dropped 7 bases, with 13 bases sitting between them. This CDR3 spans 13 amino acids. In germline, CDR1 is KGHDR, CDR2 SFDVKD. As DNA, the CDR3 is TGTGCCACCAGCCGACCGAGCGGACAGCCCCAGCATTTT. This codes for CATSRPSGQPQHF.

The chain links TRBV19 to TRBJ1-5; no reliable D call. V lost 4 bases, J lost 8 bases, and 18 bases lay in between. The germline V gene has CDR1 LNHDA and CDR2 SQIVND (reference sequence). The CDR3 totals 15 residues. The CDR3 reads CASSRALTKAKPQHF. CDR3 sequence (DNA): TGTGCCAGTAGTAGGGCCCTGACAAAGGCGAAGCCCCAGCATTTT.

The chain combines TRBV2 with TRBJ1-2; D gene uncertain. Per germline, CDR1 SNHLY and CDR2 FYNNEI. CDR3 length equals 11 residues. V was cut by 7 bases and J by 4 bases, with 7 bases left in between. CDR3 loop: CASTYSYGYTF. CDR3 coding DNA: TGTGCCAGCACCTACAGCTATGGCTACACCTTC.

This sequence joins TRBV4-3 and TRBJ2-1; a weak D match, TRBD2 (8 bases). Deletions cut 4 bases from V and 5 bases from J, with 21 bases between. The CDR3 has 17 amino acids. From germline, CDR1 is LGHNA and CDR2 YSLEER. DNA for the CDR3: TGCGCCAGCAGCCCGGGACAGACCGGGACTAGGAACAATGAGCAGTTCTTC. Protein: CASSPGQTGTRNNEQFF.

The chain carries TRBV19 and TRBJ2-7; TRBD1 might be the D (6 bases). Trimming removed 4 bases from V and 1 base from J, with 23 bases in between. This CDR3 has 18 amino acids. Germline CDR1 is LNHDA and CDR2 is SQIVND (reference sequence). CDR3 protein: CASSTPNPRDILSYEQYF. In nucleotides, the CDR3 is TGTGCCAGTAGTACCCCAAACCCCCGGGACATACTATCCTACGAGCAGTACTTC.

The chain is built from TRBV2 and TRBJ1-2, with D hard to call. The CDR3 is 13 amino acids. Trimming cost V 7 bases and J 6 bases, with 15 bases left between them. In germline, CDR1 is SNHLY, CDR2 FYNNEI. CDR3 sequence (DNA): TGTGCCAGCACCCCTTCGATTAGCCATGGCTACACCTTC. It is translated as CASTPSISHGYTF.

V gene TRBV5-1 combines with J gene TRBJ2-1, with TRBD2 matching 9 bases. The CDR3 consists of 15 residues. The germline V gene encodes CDR1 SGHRS and CDR2 YFSETQ. V gave up 4 bases and J gave up 5 bases; unmatched junction bases: 7. The CDR3 region is CASSPIAGVNNEQFF. CDR3 nucleotide sequence: TGCGCCAGCAGCCCAATAGCGGGAGTCAACAATGAGCAGTTCTTC.

The V call is TRBV28, the J call TRBJ1-2; no clear D. The germline V gene has CDR1 MDHEN and CDR2 SYDVKM. The length of the CDR3 is 14 residues. With 2 bases removed from V and 4 bases from J, the gap between germline ends came to 11 bases. DNA for the CDR3: TGTGCCAGCAGTTTAATCCCTATTCCCTATGGCTACACCTTC. It is translated as CASSLIPIPYGYTF.

The CDR3 loop reads CASSFRGTTDTQYF. The CDR3 DNA reads TGTGCCAGCAGTTTCAGGGGTACCACAGATACGCAGTATTTT. The chain combines TRBV27 with TRBJ2-3; D is perhaps TRBD1 (6 bases). V was pared by 3 bases and J by 2 bases, with 9 bases between. This CDR3 spans 14 amino acids. CDR1 MNHEY and CDR2 SMNVEV come from the germline V gene (reference sequence).